One and the same sample provided the 2 T cell receptor beta chains below, sequenced in a study of OX40 agonist ivuxolimab in advanced cancers. The library relied on the immunoSEQ multiplex PCR assay. Not all clones reach the TCRdb copy of this immuneACCESS table, which keeps in-frame sequences only. Checked studies attribute under half of the gap to unresolved V genes and leave the rest unexplained. Across this sample there are 70,000 to 85,000 clones, with about nine tenths seen only once. The top ten hold about 5.5% of the sample. The input for sequencing was CD4+ or CD8+ T cells sorted from blood, taken in a trial of the OX40 agonist ivuxolimab. These receptor sequences come from an adult with an advanced solid tumor such as melanoma, head and neck, liver or kidney cancer.

V usage is TRBV4-3 and J usage is TRBJ2-2; D is unresolved. Trimming shortened V by 1 base and J by 8 bases, and 5 bases separated the two germline ends. This CDR3 contains 12 residues. Germline loops: CDR1 LGHNA, CDR2 YSLEER. The CDR3 spells CASSQGTGELFF. The CDR3 nucleotides are TGCGCCAGCAGCCAAGGAACGGGGGAGCTGTTTTTT.

The chain recombines TRBV4-3 with TRBJ1-2; D unresolved. The V gene's germline CDR1 is LGHNA and CDR2 YSLEER. Deletions cut 0 bases from V and 4 bases from J, with 12 bases between. The CDR3 is made up of 15 amino acids. This chain's CDR3 is CASSQDFSGLYGYTF. CDR3 DNA: TGCGCCAGCAGCCAAGATTTTTCCGGGCTCTATGGCTACACCTTC.